These 27 T cell receptor beta chains share one sample of origin, sequenced in a study of technical replicates of blood from a few donors. Sequenced by immunoSEQ multiplex PCR; TCRdb stores in-frame clones only, minus some. The data hold under 85,000 clones, with about nine tenths observed a single time. The sequenced material came from T cells isolated from PBMCs. Receptors originate from a human donor in good health. Some clones in this sample may be carry-over from other donors' samples.

This clone occurred once. The chain employs TRBV2 and TRBJ2-7; tentatively, D is TRBD2 (6 bases). CDR1 and CDR2 from the germline V gene are SNHLY and FYNNEI. With 10 bases removed from V and 1 base from J, the gap between germline ends came to 17 bases. The length of the CDR3 is 14 residues. The CDR3 bases are TGTGCCACCGAATTTCGGGAGAGGTCCTACGAGCAGTACTTC. Its protein product is CATEFRERSYEQYF.

This chain uses TRBV11-3 with TRBJ2-1, with TRBD2 matching over 10 bases. J was trimmed by 7 bases and V by 4 bases; bases with no gene match: 7. CDR1 is SGHNT, CDR2 YENEEA, per germline. The CDR3 totals 15 residues. Here the CDR3 reads CASSSASGSYNEQFF. In DNA, the CDR3 is TGTGCCAGCAGCTCGGCTAGCGGGAGTTATAATGAGCAGTTCTTC. The variable domain in full, with the rest retrieved from reference TRBV11-3 and TRBJ2-1, is EAGVVQSPRYKIIEKKQPVAFWCNPISGHNTLYWYLQNLGQGPELLIRYENEEAVDDSQLPKDRFSAERLKGVDSTLKIQPAELGDSAVYLCASSSASGSYNEQFFGPGTRLTVL.

The chain carries TRBV6-4 and TRBJ2-7; tentative D call: TRBD2 (6 bases). CDR3 length equals 14 residues. V was cut by 5 bases and J by 4 bases, with 15 bases left in between. CDR1 is MRHNA, CDR2 SNTAGT, per germline. DNA of the CDR3: TGTGCCAGCAGTAATTTTACTGGAGGGTACGAGCAGTACTTC. Translating gives CASSNFTGGYEQYF.

The chain is built from TRBV7-8 and TRBJ2-1, with 7 bases lining up with TRBD1. Germline V gene data show CDR1 as SGHVS and CDR2 as FQNEAQ. This CDR3 spans 15 amino acids. J lost 6 bases, V lost 2 bases, and 7 bases had no gene match. This CDR3 is CASSLNPGTANEQFF. CDR3 DNA: TGTGCCAGCAGCTTAAATCCCGGGACAGCCAATGAGCAGTTCTTC. The variable domain in full, completed from reference TRBV7-8 and TRBJ2-1, reads GAGVSQSPRYKVAKRGQDVALRCDPISGHVSLFWYQQALGQGPEFLTYFQNEAQLDKSGLPSDRFFAERPEGSVSTLKIQRTQQEDSAVYLCASSLNPGTANEQFFGPGTRLTVL.

The chain employs TRBV9 and TRBJ2-1; TRBD2 is a possible D gene (5 bases). The CDR3 consists of 15 residues. The germline CDR1 and CDR2 sequences are SGDLS and YYNGEE. The V and J ends lost 5 bases and 4 bases respectively, with 16 bases between them. The CDR3 protein is CASSYTRSLYNEQFF. DNA for the CDR3: TGTGCCAGCAGTTACACTAGGTCTTTGTACAATGAGCAGTTCTTC.

V is TRBV5-1 and J is TRBJ2-1; 7 bases agree with TRBD2. The CDR3 has 15 residues. Germline CDR1 reads SGHRS; CDR2 reads YFSETQ. The V and J ends lost 2 bases and 7 bases, in that order; junction bases with no gene match: 9. The DNA of the CDR3 is TGCGCCAGCAGCTTCACCGCTAGCGGAGGGAATGAGCAGTTCTTC. It yields the protein CASSFTASGGNEQFF.

The chain couples TRBV29-1 to TRBJ2-7; D is possibly TRBD1 (6 bases). CDR3 length: 13 residues. Trimming removed 2 bases from V and 4 bases from J, with 12 bases in between. Germline assignment: CDR1 SQVTM and CDR2 ANQGSEA. CDR3 sequence reads: CSVESQGPYEQYF. In DNA, the CDR3 is TGCAGCGTTGAATCTCAGGGGCCTTACGAGCAGTACTTC.

This rearrangement joins TRBV9 to TRBJ2-7, with a possible D match to TRBD1 (7 bases). This CDR3 is 16 amino acids long. V was trimmed by 0 bases and J by 4 bases, leaving 17 bases between them. CDR1 is SGDLS and CDR2 is YYNGEE in the germline V gene. The DNA of the CDR3 is TGTGCCAGCAGCGTAGAAGGGCAGGGGGGAAGTTACGAGCAGTACTTC. Its protein is CASSVEGQGGSYEQYF.

This clone was counted a few times. The chain combines TRBV28 with TRBJ1-4, with a weak D call TRBD1 (5 bases). Germline assignment: CDR1 MDHEN and CDR2 SYDVKM. Deletions cut 7 bases from V and 8 bases from J, with 23 bases between. The CDR3 loop spans 16 amino acids. For the CDR3, the DNA is TGTGCCAGCAAAGGGGAGGCTTACACTGGGCGAGAAAAACTGTTTTTT. Protein product: CASKGEAYTGREKLFF.

About this clone: Relative to the germline gene, one junction end is altered; a read error may explain this. The J gene is TRBJ2-1, the V gene TRBV7-3, with 9 bases fitting TRBD2. The CDR3 totals 15 residues. Germline V gives CDR1 SGHTA, CDR2 FQGTGA. The CDR3 region has the DNA TGTGCCAGCAGCAATCCCGGGACTAGCTACGATGAGCAGTTCTTC. This translates into CASSNPGTSYDEQFF. The full variable domain, its missing parts supplied by reference TRBV7-3 and TRBJ2-1, is GAGVSQTPSNKVTEKGKYVELRCDPISGHTALYWYRQSLGQGPEFLIYFQGTGAADDSGLPNDRFFAVRPEGSVSTLKIQRTERGDSAVYLCASSNPGTSYDEQFFGPGTRLTVL.

The DNA for the CDR3 is TGTGCCTGGAGTGTCGGCGGTGAAGCTTTCTTT. Its translation is CAWSVGGEAFF. The V gene is TRBV30, the J gene TRBJ1-1, with no clear D. V lost 0 bases and J 7 bases, leaving 6 bases between the germline ends. The germline V gene has CDR1 GTSNPN and CDR2 SVGIG (reference sequence). This CDR3 has 11 residues.

The V call is TRBV7-8, the J call TRBJ2-1; unclear D gene. This CDR3 spans 12 amino acids. Trimming took off 1 base at V and 7 bases at J, with 5 bases between the two ends. In germline, CDR1 is SGHVS, CDR2 FQNEAQ. The CDR3: CASSLVLNEQFF. The DNA of the CDR3 is TGTGCCAGCAGCTTAGTACTTAATGAGCAGTTCTTC.

CDR3 in amino acids: CASSGDFVAFF. The CDR3 region has the DNA TGTGCCAGCAGCGGCGACTTCGTAGCTTTCTTT. The chain is built from TRBV7-9 and TRBJ1-1; unclear D gene. Looked up from germline, CDR1 is SEHNR and CDR2 is FQNEAQ (reference sequence). The V end lost 5 bases, the J end lost 10 bases, and 11 bases lay between the germline ends. The CDR3 is made up of 11 amino acids.

CDR3 DNA sequence: TGTGCCAGCAGTTCCATCCGGGACAGGTCAACATTTGAAGCTTTCTTT. Its translation: CASSSIRDRSTFEAFF. The genes are TRBV27 and TRBJ1-1; 8 bases align to TRBD1. There are 16 residues in the CDR3. Germline CDR1 reads MNHEY; CDR2 reads SMNVEV (reference sequence). V shed 4 bases and J 7 bases; nucleotides not matched to a gene: 14.

The gene calls are TRBV7-2 and TRBJ2-1; 7 bases are a match to TRBD2. Per germline, CDR1 SGHTA and CDR2 FQGNSA. The CDR3 totals 14 residues. With 5 bases clipped from V and 3 bases from J, the junction kept 4 bases outside the gene matches. The CDR3 sequence is CASSTGTIYNEQFF. DNA for the CDR3: TGTGCCAGCAGCACCGGGACTATCTACAATGAGCAGTTCTTC.

The chain couples TRBV5-4 to TRBJ2-7; tentatively, D is TRBD2 (6 bases). The germline V and J ends were trimmed by 7 bases and 6 bases, with 17 bases remaining between them. The CDR3 is made up of 13 amino acids. Per the germline V gene, CDR1 is SGHNT and CDR2 is YYREEE (reference sequence). The DNA of the CDR3 is TGTGCCAGCCTTCGGCGGGAAGAGGGCGAGCAGTACTTC. It yields the protein CASLRREEGEQYF.

In this sample, this clone turned up once. The chain links TRBV30 to TRBJ2-1; TRBD2 aligns across 11 bases. Germline V gives CDR1 GTSNPN, CDR2 SVGIG (reference sequence). The CDR3 loop spans 14 amino acids. J lost 6 bases, V lost 0 bases, and 1 base had no gene match. In nucleotides, the CDR3 is TGTGCCTGGAGTGTTCTAGCGGGAGGCAATGAGCAGTTCTTC. It specifies CAWSVLAGGNEQFF.

This clone was seen more than once but under ten times. J is TRBJ1-4 and V is TRBV18; 11 bases match TRBD1. Trimming removed 0 bases from V and 8 bases from J; junction bases left unmatched: 2. The V gene's germline CDR1 is KGHSH and CDR2 LQKENI. This CDR3 has 15 residues. CDR3 nucleotide sequence: TGTGCCAGCTCACCACCGGGACAGGGGGAGGAAAAACTGTTTTTT. Amino acid sequence: CASSPPGQGEEKLFF.

The gene calls are TRBV5-4 and TRBJ2-3; tentative D call: TRBD2 (5 bases). V lost 3 bases to trimming and J lost 2 bases, with 10 bases between them. Per germline, CDR1 SGHNT and CDR2 YYREEE (reference sequence). This CDR3 is 14 amino acids long. The CDR3 DNA reads as TGTGCCAGCAGCTCAGCGGTTTACACAGATACGCAGTATTTT. Its translation is CASSSAVYTDTQYF.

The V call is TRBV7-6, the J call TRBJ2-5, with a weak D call TRBD1 (5 bases). The CDR3 loop spans 15 amino acids. Trimming cost V 4 bases and J 5 bases, with 17 bases left between them. Germline CDR1 and CDR2: SGHVS and FNYEAQ. This CDR3 reads CASSSSGHTAETQYF. The CDR3 bases are TGTGCCAGCAGCTCCTCTGGACATACAGCGGAGACCCAGTACTTC.

The chain recombines TRBV7-2 with TRBJ2-3, with D maybe TRBD2 (6 bases). The germline CDR1 and CDR2 sequences are SGHTA and FQGNSA. Trimming left V 3 bases short and J 2 bases short, with 9 bases between. The CDR3 loop spans 14 amino acids. The CDR3 DNA reads as TGTGCCAGCAGCTTTAGCGGACTCACAGATACGCAGTATTTT. Encoded protein: CASSFSGLTDTQYF.

The chain recombines TRBV30 with TRBJ2-5; D is perhaps TRBD2 (6 bases). The CDR3 sequence is 13 residues long. Germline V gene sequence: CDR1 GTSNPN, CDR2 SVGIG (reference sequence). With 1 base removed from V and 2 bases from J, the gap between germline ends came to 8 bases. This chain's CDR3 is CAWSGGVQETQYF. In DNA form, the CDR3 reads TGTGCCTGGAGTGGCGGGGTTCAAGAGACCCAGTACTTC.

The chain employs TRBV7-6 and TRBJ2-7; 9 bases are shared with TRBD1. Germline CDR1 and CDR2: SGHVS and FNYEAQ. J lost 4 bases, V lost 3 bases, and 7 bases had no gene match. The CDR3 loop spans 15 amino acids. CDR3 coding DNA: TGTGCCAGCAGCTTTTCGGGACAGGGAGATTACGAGCAGTACTTC. It is translated as CASSFSGQGDYEQYF. The variable domain in full, completed from reference TRBV7-6 and TRBJ2-7, reads GAGVSQSPRYKVTKRGQDVALRCDPISGHVSLYWYRQALGQGPEFLTYFNYEAQQDKSGLPNDRFSAERPEGSISTLTIQRTEQRDSAMYRCASSFSGQGDYEQYFGPGTRLTVT.

V is TRBV19 and J is TRBJ1-4, with 7 bases identical to TRBD1. The trim removed 8 bases at V and 5 bases at J, leaving 11 bases unmatched. CDR3 length: 15 residues. Germline assignment: CDR1 LNHDA and CDR2 SQIVND (reference sequence). The CDR3 DNA is TGTGCCAGTGCTACAGGGGAAGGATGGAATGAAAAACTGTTTTTT. This sequence encodes CASATGEGWNEKLFF.

The chain links TRBV11-2 to TRBJ2-7; D is uncertain. Germline assignment: CDR1 SGHAT and CDR2 FQNNGV. The CDR3 extends over 16 amino acids. The ends were cut back, 0 bases at V and 2 bases at J, with 14 bases in the middle. The CDR3, as DNA: TGTGCCAGCAGCTTAGATTATTACTCGGTAGCCTACGAGCAGTACTTC. Translation: CASSLDYYSVAYEQYF.

The rearrangement links TRBV9 to TRBJ2-7; D might be TRBD2 (6 bases). V lost 3 bases, J lost 0 bases, and 13 bases lay in between. This CDR3 region has 15 residues. Per germline, CDR1 SGDLS and CDR2 YYNGEE. The CDR3 DNA sequence: TGTGCCAGCAGCGGTAGTGGGACTGGCTCCTACGAGCAGTACTTC. This codes for CASSGSGTGSYEQYF.

This clone was recorded once. The chain recombines TRBV19 with TRBJ2-3, with D possibly being TRBD2 (6 bases). The CDR3 contains 13 residues. The germline V gene encodes CDR1 LNHDA and CDR2 SQIVND (reference sequence). The germline V and J ends were trimmed by 5 bases and 2 bases, with 8 bases remaining between them. This chain's CDR3 is CASSGDFTDTQYF. CDR3 DNA: TGTGCCAGTAGTGGGGACTTCACAGATACGCAGTATTTT.